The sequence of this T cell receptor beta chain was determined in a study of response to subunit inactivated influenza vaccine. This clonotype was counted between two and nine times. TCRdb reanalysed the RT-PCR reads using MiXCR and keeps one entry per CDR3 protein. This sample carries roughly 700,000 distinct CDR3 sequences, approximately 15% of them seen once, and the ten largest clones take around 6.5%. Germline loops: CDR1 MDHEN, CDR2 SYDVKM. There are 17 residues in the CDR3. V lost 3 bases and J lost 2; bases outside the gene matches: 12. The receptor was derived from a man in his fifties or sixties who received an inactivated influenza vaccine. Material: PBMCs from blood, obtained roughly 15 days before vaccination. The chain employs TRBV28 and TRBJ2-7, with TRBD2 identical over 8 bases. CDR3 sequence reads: CASSLELAVKKTYEQYF. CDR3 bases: TGTGCCAGCAGTTTGGAACTAGCGGTCAAGAAGACCTACGAGCAGTACTTC.